This T cell receptor beta chain was retrieved from a study of technical replicates of blood from a handful of donors (dated by TCRdb to about 2017). In the case of this clone: The antigen this receptor binds is unknown. No base quality values were provided; no much bigger clone lies one nucleotide off.

The receptor library was made with the immunoSEQ multiplex PCR assay. Imported from immuneACCESS, the table was reduced by TCRdb to in-frame sequences with V and J called. These copies leave out some clones; in studies compared against another copy, an unresolved V gene accounts for under half, and the cause of the remainder is not known. The sample table contains about 70,000 clones; only one count was recorded for approximately 94% of them. Of the sample, about 0.4% is held by the ten largest clones. As encoded in the germline V gene, CDR1 is MDHEN while CDR2 is SYDVKM. Inclusive of the bounding cysteine and phenylalanine, the CDR3 is 14 residues long. The kept DNA is CDR3 alone, 42 bases in frame from the first base. Trimming takes 4 bases from V and 2 bases from J, and the germline ends sit 12 bases apart.

The V gene is TRBV28 and the J gene is TRBJ2-7; 5 matching bases give a weak D call of TRBD2. The TCR was taken from a human donor in good health. The source material was T cells isolated from PBMCs. The nucleotide sequence is given as TGTGCCAGCAGTTCCACGGGAATGCCCTACGAGCAGTACTTC. It translates as CASSSTGMPYEQYF.